This T cell receptor beta chain was sequenced in a study of shared clonotypes between healthy human individuals. Several immunoSEQ 96-well plates shared each subset's DNA, each plate a replicate. Using immunoSEQ multiplex PCR, the repertoire was profiled, and TCRdb retains in-frame clones only, with some absent. The repertoire holds about a million clones, with around 80% as singletons. A remark on this clone: Antigen unknown.

Donation came from healthy HIV-negative adults that had no recent acute infections or vaccinations. This CDR3 spans 15 amino acids. Germline V gene lookup returns CDR1 LNHDA and CDR2 SQIVND (reference sequence). V dropped 5 bases and J dropped 8 bases, with 18 bases sitting between them. General study results and limits: Non-shared clonotypes had lower generation probabilities than those shared by all four donors. Among donors, clonotype sharing was expected to be affected by sequencing depth.

V and J are TRBV19 and TRBJ2-2; D remains ambiguous. This TCR came from a man between 18 and 35 years old in good health. Sequencing was carried out using memory CD4+ T cells sorted from blood. Subset here: CD45RA-negative fraction. In nucleotides, the CDR3 is TGTGCCAGTAGTTCCCGGACCGGGTCGTGGGGGGAGCTGTTTTTT. Translation gives CASSSRTGSWGELFF. Combining the CDR3 with reference TRBV19 and TRBJ2-2 gives the whole variable domain DGGITQSPKYLFRKEGQNVTLSCEQNLNHDAMYWYRQDPGQGLRLIYYSQIVNDFQKGDIAEGYSVSREKKESFPLTVTSAQKNPTAFYLCASSSRTGSWGELFFGEGSRLTVL.